These T cell receptor beta chains were read from a single sample in a study of cytomegalovirus exposure and HLA in healthy donors. The data were produced by immunoSEQ multiplex PCR, yet TCRdb's version contains in-frame clones alone and is incomplete. The data hold around 150,000 clones, with around 80% observed a single time. Sequenced input: PBMCs. The origin of the receptors is a man aged 50 to 60 in good health and CMV-seropositive. Both conserved end residues are part of each CDR3. The D gene is left open where the match is weak. Expanded clones get a size class; other rows say once, few or many, or leave the size out.

v_gene: TRBV13; j_gene: TRBJ1-6; d_gene: .; abundance: .; CDR3nt: TGTGCCAGCAGAAGCTCCGACAGGACCTATAATTCACCCCTCCACTTT; CDR3aa: CASRSSDRTYNSPLHF
v_gene: TRBV2; j_gene: TRBJ1-4; d_gene: .; abundance: .; CDR3nt: TGTGCCAGCAGGGAGGGGTCGCCAATTAATGAAAAACTGTTTTTT; CDR3aa: CASREGSPINEKLFF
v_gene: TRBV2; j_gene: TRBJ1-5; d_gene: .; abundance: .; CDR3nt: TGTGCCAGCAGTTCGACAACTTATAGCAATCAGCCCCAGCATTTT; CDR3aa: CASSSTTYSNQPQHF
v_gene: TRBV10-2; j_gene: TRBJ2-7; d_gene: TRBD1; abundance: .; CDR3nt: TGCGCCAGCAGCGCCGGACAGGGCGGCGAGCAGTACTTC; CDR3aa: CASSAGQGGEQYF
v_gene: TRBV2; j_gene: TRBJ1-3; d_gene: .; abundance: .; CDR3nt: TGTGCCAGCAGTTCCATCGGAAGCCAGGGCGCGGGAAACACCATATATTTT; CDR3aa: CASSSIGSQGAGNTIYF
v_gene: TRBV5-1; j_gene: TRBJ1-1; d_gene: .; abundance: .; CDR3nt: TGCGCCAGCAGCTTGGTTCCCCCGGGACTCATGAACACTGAAGCTTTCTTT; CDR3aa: CASSLVPPGLMNTEAFF
v_gene: TRBV9; j_gene: TRBJ1-1; d_gene: TRBD1; abundance: .; CDR3nt: TGTGCCAGCAGCGTAGGGGGCAGGGCAGGGGGAACTGAAGCTTTCTTT; CDR3aa: CASSVGGRAGGTEAFF
v_gene: TRBV6-5; j_gene: TRBJ2-1; d_gene: .; abundance: .; CDR3nt: TGTGCCAGCAGTTACGGGGCCCGCTACAATGAGCAGTTCTTC; CDR3aa: CASSYGARYNEQFF
v_gene: TRBV5-1; j_gene: TRBJ1-2; d_gene: .; abundance: .; CDR3nt: TGCGCCAGCAGCTTGGAAGGACAGAGTGCTAACTATGGCTACACCTTC; CDR3aa: CASSLEGQSANYGYTF
v_gene: TRBV5-1; j_gene: TRBJ1-1; d_gene: TRBD1; abundance: .; CDR3nt: TGCGCCAGCAGCCGGACAGGGGCCCTCGTGAACACTGAAGCTTTCTTT; CDR3aa: CASSRTGALVNTEAFF
v_gene: TRBV19; j_gene: TRBJ1-5; d_gene: TRBD1; abundance: .; CDR3nt: TGTGCCAGTAGTCCCCTGACAGGGCATCAGCAGCCCCAGCATTTT; CDR3aa: CASSPLTGHQQPQHF
v_gene: TRBV27; j_gene: TRBJ2-7; d_gene: TRBD1; abundance: once; CDR3nt: TGTGCCAGCAGCCCCCGGGACAGGGGCCACGAGCAGTACTTC; CDR3aa: CASSPRDRGHEQYF
v_gene: TRBV4-1; j_gene: TRBJ1-1; d_gene: .; abundance: once; CDR3nt: TGCGCCAGCAGCCGGATTGACAGAACTGAAGCTTTCTTT; CDR3aa: CASSRIDRTEAFF
v_gene: TRBV19; j_gene: TRBJ1-2; d_gene: TRBD1; abundance: .; CDR3nt: TGTGCCAGTAGTATTGGAGGGACAGGGGGCGCGGAAGGCTACACCTTC; CDR3aa: CASSIGGTGGAEGYTF
v_gene: TRBV6-5; j_gene: TRBJ1-1; d_gene: .; abundance: .; CDR3nt: TGTGCCAGCAGTTTCCCGGGGGGGAGAAGAGCTTTCTTT; CDR3aa: CASSFPGGRRAFF
v_gene: TRBV7-2; j_gene: TRBJ1-3; d_gene: .; abundance: .; CDR3nt: TGTGCCAGCACCCTAGGGGTCTCTGGAAACACCATATATTTT; CDR3aa: CASTLGVSGNTIYF
v_gene: TRBV2; j_gene: TRBJ2-7; d_gene: TRBD1; abundance: few; CDR3nt: TGTGCCAGCACCGAAACAGGGGACTACGAGCAGTACTTC; CDR3aa: CASTETGDYEQYF
v_gene: TRBV7-8; j_gene: TRBJ2-7; d_gene: .; abundance: few; CDR3nt: TGTGCCAGCAGCTTATTGAGTAACGAGCAGTACTTC; CDR3aa: CASSLLSNEQYF
v_gene: TRBV7-9; j_gene: TRBJ1-1; d_gene: .; abundance: .; CDR3nt: TGTGCCAGCAGCTCGGGGTGGGGTCGGGGGAGCACTGAAGCTTTCTTT; CDR3aa: CASSSGWGRGSTEAFF
v_gene: TRBV11-2; j_gene: TRBJ2-1; d_gene: TRBD2; abundance: once; CDR3nt: TGTGCCAGCAGCTTACGGCTAGCGGGAGCGGTAAATGAGCAGTTCTTC; CDR3aa: CASSLRLAGAVNEQFF
v_gene: TRBV5-6; j_gene: TRBJ2-1; d_gene: .; abundance: once; CDR3nt: TGTGCCAGCAGCTTGGCCCTCAGGGCGATGGGCTTTGAGGATGAGCAGTTCTTC; CDR3aa: CASSLALRAMGFEDEQFF
v_gene: TRBV5-4; j_gene: TRBJ2-3; d_gene: TRBD1; abundance: few; CDR3nt: TGTGCCAGCAGCCCGACTCCGGGACAGAGAACCACGCAGTATTTT; CDR3aa: CASSPTPGQRTTQYF
v_gene: TRBV19; j_gene: TRBJ2-2; d_gene: .; abundance: .; CDR3nt: TGTGCCAGTAGGCCCACGCAGGGGGGAAACCAGAACACCGGGGAGCTGTTTTTT; CDR3aa: CASRPTQGGNQNTGELFF
v_gene: TRBV2; j_gene: TRBJ1-2; d_gene: .; abundance: few; CDR3nt: TGTGCCAGCAGTGAATTAGCTAACTATGGCTACACCTTC; CDR3aa: CASSELANYGYTF
v_gene: TRBV15; j_gene: TRBJ2-2; d_gene: TRBD2; abundance: .; CDR3nt: TGTGCCACCAGCAGAGATGGACTAGCGGGAGTAGGCACCGGGGAGCTGTTTTTT; CDR3aa: CATSRDGLAGVGTGELFF
v_gene: TRBV5-4; j_gene: TRBJ2-7; d_gene: .; abundance: .; CDR3nt: TGTGCCAGCAGCCGCACACCCTACGAGCAGTACTTC; CDR3aa: CASSRTPYEQYF
v_gene: TRBV7-8; j_gene: TRBJ2-2; d_gene: TRBD2; abundance: .; CDR3nt: TGTGCCAGCAGCTTCCCGGGACTAGCGGGAGGGACCTCCGGGGAGCTGTTTTTT; CDR3aa: CASSFPGLAGGTSGELFF
v_gene: TRBV2; j_gene: TRBJ1-1; d_gene: .; abundance: .; CDR3nt: TGTGCCAGCGGCAGGCCGAACACTGAAGCTTTCTTT; CDR3aa: CASGRPNTEAFF
v_gene: TRBV5-1; j_gene: TRBJ2-1; d_gene: TRBD2; abundance: .; CDR3nt: TGCGCCAGCACAAGGGCGGGGGGTGTCGATGAGCAGTTCTTC; CDR3aa: CASTRAGGVDEQFF
v_gene: TRBV6-6; j_gene: TRBJ1-2; d_gene: TRBD1; abundance: .; CDR3nt: TGTGCCAGCAGTCAGCCGGGACAGGGGTATGGCTACACCTTC; CDR3aa: CASSQPGQGYGYTF
v_gene: TRBV5-1; j_gene: TRBJ2-3; d_gene: TRBD2; abundance: .; CDR3nt: TGCGCCAGCAGCTTAAGGTTATTGGTCGGAGCGGGAGGAGGCACAGATACGCAGTATTTT; CDR3aa: CASSLRLLVGAGGGTDTQYF
v_gene: TRBV5-6; j_gene: TRBJ1-4; d_gene: .; abundance: .; CDR3nt: TGTGCCAGCAGCTCTACAGCGGCCTCTAATGAAAAACTGTTTTTT; CDR3aa: CASSSTAASNEKLFF
v_gene: TRBV11-1; j_gene: TRBJ2-7; d_gene: .; abundance: .; CDR3nt: TGTGCCAGCAGCTTAGAAGTCCGGGGGGAGCAGTACTTC; CDR3aa: CASSLEVRGEQYF
v_gene: TRBV6-1; j_gene: TRBJ1-2; d_gene: TRBD1; abundance: .; CDR3nt: TGTGCCAGCAGTGAAGGGACAGGGCACTATGGCTACACCTTC; CDR3aa: CASSEGTGHYGYTF
v_gene: TRBV30; j_gene: TRBJ2-1; d_gene: TRBD2; abundance: .; CDR3nt: TGTGCCTGGAGTGCACCGACTAGCGGGAGTTGGAATGAGCAGTTCTTC; CDR3aa: CAWSAPTSGSWNEQFF
v_gene: TRBV7-9; j_gene: TRBJ2-7; d_gene: .; abundance: .; CDR3nt: TGTGCCAGCAGTAATCCCTTAGGAGGGGCCGACTACGAGCAGTACTTC; CDR3aa: CASSNPLGGADYEQYF
v_gene: TRBV9; j_gene: TRBJ1-2; d_gene: TRBD1; abundance: few; CDR3nt: TGTGCCAGCAGCGTAGCGTGGACAGGGATGAATGGCTACACCTTC; CDR3aa: CASSVAWTGMNGYTF
v_gene: TRBV5-1; j_gene: TRBJ2-4; d_gene: .; abundance: .; CDR3nt: TGCGCCAGCAGCTTAGGGGCAGGGGAAAACATTCAGTACTTC; CDR3aa: CASSLGAGENIQYF
v_gene: TRBV5-1; j_gene: TRBJ2-1; d_gene: TRBD1; abundance: .; CDR3nt: TGCGCCAGCACGGGACAGGGAACCTACAATGAGCAGTTCTTC; CDR3aa: CASTGQGTYNEQFF
v_gene: TRBV30; j_gene: TRBJ2-5; d_gene: TRBD1; abundance: .; CDR3nt: TGTGCCTGGAACCCCCGGGGGACAGGGGGTGAGGTTCGGTACTTC; CDR3aa: CAWNPRGTGGEVRYF
v_gene: TRBV6-5; j_gene: TRBJ1-2; d_gene: .; abundance: .; CDR3nt: TGTGCCAGCAGTTACCCCCTACAGGGTAGCTATGGCTACACCTTC; CDR3aa: CASSYPLQGSYGYTF
v_gene: TRBV6-6; j_gene: TRBJ2-7; d_gene: TRBD1; abundance: .; CDR3nt: TGTGCCAGCAGTTACCGACAGAGGACAGGGGGCGAGCAGTACTTC; CDR3aa: CASSYRQRTGGEQYF
v_gene: TRBV7-8; j_gene: TRBJ1-4; d_gene: TRBD1; abundance: .; CDR3nt: TGTGCCAGCAGTCCGGACGGGACAGGGTACGGAAAACTGTTTTTT; CDR3aa: CASSPDGTGYGKLFF
v_gene: TRBV11-1; j_gene: TRBJ2-1; d_gene: TRBD2; abundance: .; CDR3nt: TGTGCCAGCAGCTTAGCGGCTCTAGCGGGAAATGAGCAGTTCTTC; CDR3aa: CASSLAALAGNEQFF
v_gene: TRBV7-3; j_gene: TRBJ2-5; d_gene: TRBD2; abundance: .; CDR3nt: TGTGCCAGCAGCTTAAGTAGCGGGAGCAGGGAGACCCAGTACTTC; CDR3aa: CASSLSSGSRETQYF
v_gene: TRBV27; j_gene: TRBJ1-2; d_gene: .; abundance: .; CDR3nt: TGTGCCAGCAGTTTATTGGGCAGGGCGGGCTACACCTTC; CDR3aa: CASSLLGRAGYTF
v_gene: TRBV5-4; j_gene: TRBJ2-3; d_gene: TRBD2; abundance: .; CDR3nt: TGTGCCAGCAGCTCCGGCGGGAGCAGTACAGATACGCAGTATTTT; CDR3aa: CASSSGGSSTDTQYF
v_gene: TRBV6-6; j_gene: TRBJ2-1; d_gene: .; abundance: .; CDR3nt: TGTGCCAGCAGTCCCCCCCCCGGGGTTGGACACAATGAGCAGTTCTTC; CDR3aa: CASSPPPGVGHNEQFF
v_gene: TRBV5-1; j_gene: TRBJ2-3; d_gene: .; abundance: .; CDR3nt: TGCGCCAGCAGCCCTAGGGGGGCGGGGGGCACAGATACGCAGTATTTT; CDR3aa: CASSPRGAGGTDTQYF
v_gene: TRBV19; j_gene: TRBJ1-5; d_gene: .; abundance: .; CDR3nt: TGTGCCAGTAAAGTACCTGAACTAATATATCAGCCCCAGCATTTT; CDR3aa: CASKVPELIYQPQHF
v_gene: TRBV18; j_gene: TRBJ2-5; d_gene: TRBD1; abundance: .; CDR3nt: TGTGCCAGCTCACCAAAGGGACAGATCCAAGAGACCCAGTACTTC; CDR3aa: CASSPKGQIQETQYF
v_gene: TRBV18; j_gene: TRBJ2-2; d_gene: TRBD1; abundance: .; CDR3nt: TGTGCCAGCTCACCAGGACAGGTCGGGATTGGCGGGGAGCTGTTTTTT; CDR3aa: CASSPGQVGIGGELFF